Presented here are 11 T cell receptor beta chains from one specimen sequenced in a study of T cell responses to AZD1222 COVID-19 vaccine. Here immunoSEQ multiplex PCR was the method, and the copy in TCRdb shows in-frame clones only, minus some. Of 150,000 to 200,000 clones in the sample, roughly 91% were seen once. The sample here was peripheral blood, taken 28 days after the second dose of the MenACWY control vaccine. These receptors all come from an adult who received the MenACWY meningococcal vaccine as a control.

The V gene is TRBV13, the J gene TRBJ2-7; D gene unclear. Deletions cut 2 bases from V and 1 base from J, with 9 bases between. CDR3 length: 14 amino acids. Germline V gives CDR1 PRHDT, CDR2 FYEKMQ (reference sequence). The CDR3 here is CASSLNRLSYEQYF. The CDR3 DNA sequence: TGTGCCAGCAGCTTAAACCGGTTATCCTACGAGCAGTACTTC. Full variable domain (outside the CDR3, taken from reference TRBV13 and TRBJ2-7): AAGVIQSPRHLIKEKRETATLKCYPIPRHDTVYWYQQGPGQDPQFLISFYEKMQSDKGSIPDRFSAQQFSDYHSELNMSSLELGDSALYFCASSLNRLSYEQYFGPGTRLTVT.

This clone has a single count. The gene calls are TRBV21-1 and TRBJ1-5. TRBV21-1 counts as a pseudogene. The CDR3 is made up of 11 amino acids. The CDR3 sequence: CASSASKPQHF. Here the CDR3 DNA reads TGTGCCAGCAGCGCCTCCAAGCCCCAGCATTTT.

The chain joins TRBV13 to TRBJ1-1, with a possible D match to TRBD1 (5 bases). Germline V lookup: CDR1 PRHDT, CDR2 FYEKMQ (reference sequence). V dropped 5 bases and J dropped 1 base, with 14 bases sitting between them. The CDR3 totals 15 residues. Here the CDR3 reads CASSQEGEGNTEAFF. Here the CDR3 DNA reads TGTGCCAGCAGCCAAGAAGGGGAGGGGAACACTGAAGCTTTCTTT.

This chain links TRBV4-2 with TRBJ2-6, with a tentative D call TRBD2 (5 bases). V was clipped by 1 base and J by 3 bases, with 10 bases between them. This CDR3 is 16 amino acids long. Germline-derived CDR1 and CDR2 are LGHNA and YNFKEQ. CDR3 in amino acids: CASSQGLEVGANVLTF. The CDR3 DNA is TGTGCCAGCAGCCAAGGGCTGGAGGTTGGGGCCAACGTCCTGACTTTC.

This clone was picked up one time. The J gene is TRBJ1-6, the V gene TRBV7-9; possibly TRBD1 for D (6 bases). CDR1 and CDR2 from the germline V gene are SEHNR and FQNEAQ (reference sequence). The V and J ends lost 4 bases and 7 bases respectively, with 14 bases between them. The CDR3 has 15 residues. The CDR3 loop reads CASSYLDRPNSPLHF. CDR3 nucleotide sequence: TGTGCCAGCAGCTACCTCGACAGGCCCAATTCACCCCTCCACTTT.

The chain employs TRBV5-1 and TRBJ2-1; D call uncertain. The V end lost 4 bases, the J end lost 0 bases, and 11 bases lay between the germline ends. This CDR3 contains 15 residues. Germline CDR1 SGHRS, CDR2 YFSETQ. Here the CDR3 reads CASSHGPGSYNEQFF. CDR3 nucleotide sequence: TGCGCCAGCAGCCACGGACCCGGCTCCTACAATGAGCAGTTCTTC.

Only a few counts were recorded for this clone. The chain employs TRBV19 and TRBJ1-5, with D perhaps matching TRBD1 (5 bases). Germline CDR1 is LNHDA and CDR2 is SQIVND (reference sequence). The CDR3 totals 15 residues. The V end lost 3 bases, the J end lost 9 bases, and 18 bases lay between the germline ends. CDR3 nucleotides: TGTGCCAGTAGTATTCAGGGAGATATCAGCTCGCCCCAGCATTTT. The encoded protein is CASSIQGDISSPQHF.

The gene calls are TRBV11-2 and TRBJ1-2; tentatively, D is TRBD1 (5 bases). The germline V gene has CDR1 SGHAT and CDR2 FQNNGV. There are 13 residues in the CDR3. The ends were cut back, 5 bases at V and 5 bases at J, with 12 bases in the middle. The CDR3 spells CASSASGGYGYTF. The CDR3 bases are TGTGCCAGCAGCGCCTCGGGGGGGTATGGCTACACCTTC.

This clone appeared a single time. This chain uses TRBV18 with TRBJ2-3; 7 nucleotides line up with TRBD1. This CDR3 spans 18 amino acids. Looked up from germline, CDR1 is KGHSH and CDR2 is LQKENI. Losses at the gene ends were 4 bases for V and 4 bases for J; bases not matched to a gene: 17. CDR3 nucleotide sequence: TGTGCCAGCTCACAGAAAAACATTAGACAGGGCTTGGCAGATACGCAGTATTTT. This sequence encodes CASSQKNIRQGLADTQYF.

The chain employs TRBV6-2 or TRBV6-3 and TRBJ1-5; D is unclear. The ends were cut back, 6 bases at V and 7 bases at J, with 19 bases in the middle. This CDR3 has 15 residues. The germline V gene has CDR1 MNHEY and CDR2 SVGEGT. For the CDR3, the DNA is TGTGCCAGCAGCTCATCAAGGTCCTCGGGGCAGCCCCAGCATTTT. Translating gives CASSSSRSSGQPQHF.

The chain recombines TRBV4-1 with TRBJ1-5; a possible D gene is TRBD1 (5 bases). The CDR3 contains 16 residues. Trimming removed 0 bases from V and 6 bases from J, with 15 bases in between. Germline lookup yields CDR1 MGHRA and CDR2 YSYEKL. The CDR3 sequence is CASSQDWSGGGQPQHF. CDR3 coding DNA: TGCGCCAGCAGCCAAGATTGGTCGGGGGGTGGTCAGCCCCAGCATTTT.